Listed below are T cell receptor beta chains from one sample, sequenced in a study of blood T cells in healthy people across ages. TCRdb itself ran the 5' RACE reads through MiXCR, one entry per CDR3 protein. The table includes approximately 850,000 distinct CDR3 sequences, around two fifths detected once. The specimen was blood. These receptor sequences come from a man between 60 and 70 years old in good health. The CDR3 runs from the conserved cysteine through the conserved F or W. A D gene is named only where the DNA matches it firmly. The listing skips clone size in some rows; elsewhere it reads once, few, many or a size class.

v_gene,len,j_gene,d_gene,abundance,CDR3nt,CDR3aa
TRBV29-1,13,TRBJ2-3,NA,NA,TGCAGCGGACAAACTCACAGGGCAGATACGCAGTATTTT,CSGQTHRADTQYF
TRBV20-1,12,TRBJ2-3,NA,NA,TGCAGTGCTAGACGCCCCGCAGATACGCAGTATTTT,CSARRPADTQYF
TRBV5-1,16,TRBJ2-5,NA,few,TGCGCCAGCAGCTTTACGCCTCCCCCGACCCAGGAGACCCAGTACTTC,CASSFTPPPTQETQYF
TRBV9,15,TRBJ2-1,NA,NA,TGTGCCAGCAGCGCCTCCGGGGCGGGGTACAATGAGCAGTTCTTC,CASSASGAGYNEQFF
TRBV7-9,15,TRBJ1-1,TRBD1,NA,TGTGCCAGCAGCTTGGGGGACAGGGTGAACACTGAAGCTTTCTTT,CASSLGDRVNTEAFF
TRBV9,16,TRBJ2-1,TRBD1,NA,TGTGCCAGCAGCAAATCTACAGGGGCATCCTACAATGAGCAGTTCTTC,CASSKSTGASYNEQFF
TRBV20-1,12,TRBJ1-2,NA,NA,TGCAGTGCTAGACCAAATGGGCCCGACTACACCTTC,CSARPNGPDYTF
TRBV20-1,13,TRBJ2-5,NA,NA,TGCAGTGCCCGAGGCGGGTCCAAAGAGATCCAGTACTTC,CSARGGSKEIQYF
TRBV14,14,TRBJ1-1,NA,NA,TGTGCCAGCAGCCAAGGGGCGTTCTACACTGAAGCTTTCTTT,CASSQGAFYTEAFF
TRBV6-6,12,TRBJ2-5,NA,once,TGTGCCAGCAGTTACTTTGACGAGACCCAGTACTTC,CASSYFDETQYF
TRBV7-2,15,TRBJ1-4,NA,NA,TGTGCCAGCAGCCAATCCCCCGGGAGTATAGAAAAACTGTTTTTT,CASSQSPGSIEKLFF
TRBV20-1,13,TRBJ2-7,NA,NA,TGCAGTGGCAAGAGCAGGAGTTCCTACGAGCAGTACTTC,CSGKSRSSYEQYF